This is a list of T cell receptor beta chains from one sample in a study of T cell responses to AZD1222 COVID-19 vaccine. Using immunoSEQ multiplex PCR, the repertoire was profiled, and TCRdb retains in-frame clones only, with some absent. The profile shows 160,000 or so clones, around 89% of them singletons. The source material was peripheral blood, sampled 28 days after the second dose of the MenACWY control vaccine. The source of these receptors is an adult who received the MenACWY meningococcal vaccine as a control. Both conserved end residues are part of each CDR3. The D gene is left open where the match is weak. Clone size appears in some rows only: once, few, many, or a class for an expanded clone.

V	J	size	D	DNA	CDR3
TRBV30	TRBJ1-5	NA	NA	TGTGCCTGGAGTCACAAGGGTAGTGGCAATCAGCCCCAGCATTTT	CAWSHKGSGNQPQHF
TRBV5-5	TRBJ2-7	NA	NA	TGTGCCAGCGGGGTTATGTCTGGAGTCCACGAGCAGTACTTC	CASGVMSGVHEQYF
TRBV9	TRBJ2-1	few	NA	TGTGCCAGCAGCGTTACGGCGGGGACGGTAGTATACAATGAGCAGTTCTTC	CASSVTAGTVVYNEQFF
TRBV18	TRBJ1-3	NA	NA	TGTGCCAGCTCACCATCCTCAGGCCGATCCTCTGGAAACACCATATATTTT	CASSPSSGRSSGNTIYF
TRBV7-9	TRBJ1-1	NA	NA	TGTGCCAGCAGCCCACCCAACAGCTTGAACACTGAAGCTTTCTTT	CASSPPNSLNTEAFF
TRBV6-2/TRBV6-3	TRBJ2-7	NA	NA	TGTGCCAGCATCCCCGACGGAGCGGGTAAAACCTACGAGCAGTACTTC	CASIPDGAGKTYEQYF
TRBV19	TRBJ2-2	few	TRBD2	TGTGCCAGTAGTATAAGACTAGCGGGGAACACCGGGGAGCTGTTTTTT	CASSIRLAGNTGELFF
TRBV5-4	TRBJ1-4	NA	TRBD1	TGTGCCAGCAGCTTGGGGAGGACAGGGGAGGAAAAACTGTTTTTT	CASSLGRTGEEKLFF
TRBV6-5	TRBJ2-1	NA	NA	TGTGCCAGCAGCCGGGACGGGTACCCCTACAATGAGCAGTTCTTC	CASSRDGYPYNEQFF
TRBV30	TRBJ1-1	NA	TRBD1	TGTGCCTGGAGTGTTTCGGACAGGGTCACTGAAGCTTTCTTT	CAWSVSDRVTEAFF
TRBV12-3/TRBV12-4	TRBJ1-1	NA	NA	TGTGCCAGCAGTTTAGGAGGGAATACTGAAGCTTTCTTT	CASSLGGNTEAFF
TRBV19	TRBJ1-4	NA	NA	TGTGCCAGTAGTATAGTGGCAGGGTTTGAAAAACTGTTTTTT	CASSIVAGFEKLFF
TRBV4-2	TRBJ1-2	NA	TRBD1	TGTGCCAGCAGCCCGACCGGGACAGGAGGAGGGGGCTACACCTTC	CASSPTGTGGGGYTF
TRBV19	TRBJ1-2	NA	TRBD1	TGTGCCAGCGCCGACCGGGACAGGTCGCTCCATGGCTACACCTTC	CASADRDRSLHGYTF
TRBV28	TRBJ2-3	NA	TRBD1	TGTGCCAGCAGTTTCCGGGACAGTTCTCTGAGCACAGATACGCAGTATTTT	CASSFRDSSLSTDTQYF
TRBV19	TRBJ1-5	few	NA	TGTGCCAGTAGTATGGCCAGCAATCAGCCCCAGCATTTT	CASSMASNQPQHF
TRBV6-6	TRBJ2-7	once	TRBD1	TGTGCCAGCAGTTACGGGACAGGGGACTCCTACGAGCAGTACTTC	CASSYGTGDSYEQYF
TRBV13	TRBJ2-3	NA	TRBD2	TGTGCCAGCAGCTTAGAGACTAGCGGCACAGATACGCAGTATTTT	CASSLETSGTDTQYF
TRBV3-1/TRBV3-2	TRBJ1-1	NA	NA	TGTGCCGTACAGGGTACGAACACTGAAGCTTTCTTT	CAVQGTNTEAFF
TRBV30	TRBJ2-5	NA	TRBD1	TGTGCCTGGAGTCCAGGGGGCGCGCAGACCCAGTACTTC	CAWSPGGAQTQYF
TRBV5-6	TRBJ2-7	NA	NA	TGTGCCAGCAGCTACCGACAGTACGAGCAGTACTTC	CASSYRQYEQYF
TRBV18	TRBJ1-1	NA	NA	TGTGCCAGCTCACCACTGGTGAAGGGAGGAGACACTGAAGCTTTCTTT	CASSPLVKGGDTEAFF
TRBV29-1	TRBJ1-2	NA	NA	TGCAGCGTTGCCCCCGGGTCGGCCTATGGCTACACCTTC	CSVAPGSAYGYTF
TRBV28	TRBJ2-7	NA	NA	TGTGCCAGCAGTTTATCGACTTTCCTCTCCTACGAGCAGTACTTC	CASSLSTFLSYEQYF
TRBV6-5	TRBJ2-2	NA	NA	TGTGCCAGCAGTTCGACGGTGACGAACACCGGGGAGCTGTTTTTT	CASSSTVTNTGELFF
TRBV11-2	TRBJ2-5	NA	TRBD1	TGTGCCAGCAGCCCCGGGACAGCTATACTCCCCAACCAAAGAGAGACCCAGTACTTC	CASSPGTAILPNQRETQYF
TRBV28	TRBJ2-2	NA	NA	TGTGCCAGCAGTGGGGGGGCCCGGGACACCGGGGAGCTGTTTTTT	CASSGGARDTGELFF
TRBV7-2	TRBJ2-7	once	TRBD2	TGTGCCAGCAGCTTCTCTAGCGGGAGTTTATACGAGCAGTACTTC	CASSFSSGSLYEQYF
TRBV6-6	TRBJ2-2	NA	TRBD1	TGTGCCAGCACCACCTTACCGACAGGGTTTGTCGGGGAGCTGTTTTTT	CASTTLPTGFVGELFF
TRBV10-1	TRBJ1-1	once	TRBD1	TGCGCCAGCACCCAATACAGGGGCACTGAAGCTTTCTTT	CASTQYRGTEAFF
TRBV15	TRBJ1-2	NA	TRBD1	TGTGCCACCAGCCTCCTAGGAGCAGGGGGCAACTATGGCTACACCTTC	CATSLLGAGGNYGYTF
TRBV28	TRBJ1-3	NA	TRBD1	TGTGCCAGCAGTCCACCGGGACAGGGTGGAAACACCATATATTTT	CASSPPGQGGNTIYF
TRBV27	TRBJ1-1	NA	NA	TGTGCCAGCAGTTTTTATATGGGGCGAGGGGCTGAAGCTTTCTTT	CASSFYMGRGAEAFF
TRBV18	TRBJ1-2	NA	TRBD1	TGTGCCAGCTCACTACAGGGACAGGGAGAAGGCTACACCTTC	CASSLQGQGEGYTF
TRBV9	TRBJ2-1	NA	TRBD1	TGTGCCAGCAGCGTAAGCGTTTGGGGGACAGGGGGATATGAGCAGTTCTTC	CASSVSVWGTGGYEQFF
TRBV3-1/TRBV3-2	TRBJ2-3	NA	TRBD2	TGTGCCAGCAGCCAAGTAAGATTCCTAGCGGGAGTAACAGATACGCAGTATTTT	CASSQVRFLAGVTDTQYF
TRBV9	TRBJ1-3	NA	TRBD1	TGTGCCAGCAGCGTAGCGGGACAGGGGACCTTCTTCTCTGGAAACACCATATATTTT	CASSVAGQGTFFSGNTIYF
TRBV28	TRBJ2-5	NA	NA	TGTGCCAGCAGTCCCCGGAACCCCGGACCAGGAGAGACCCAGTACTTC	CASSPRNPGPGETQYF
TRBV7-9	TRBJ1-4	NA	TRBD1	TGTGCCAGCAGAGAAGGGGGCGAGGAAAAACTGTTTTTT	CASREGGEEKLFF
TRBV7-9	TRBJ1-2	NA	TRBD1	TGTGCCAGCAGCCAGGGGACAGGGGGCGTTGGCTACACCTTC	CASSQGTGGVGYTF
TRBV3-1/TRBV3-2	TRBJ2-1	NA	NA	TGTGCCAGCAGCCAAGTCTTGTACAATGAGCAGTTCTTC	CASSQVLYNEQFF
TRBV28	TRBJ2-7	NA	NA	TGTGCCAGCAGTTTCGGGCACCTGGCGGGCCAGCAGTACTTC	CASSFGHLAGQQYF
TRBV3-1/TRBV3-2	TRBJ2-3	few	TRBD2	TGTGCCAGCAGTATAGAACCGGGACTACCCACAGATACGCAGTATTTT	CASSIEPGLPTDTQYF
TRBV10-2	TRBJ1-1	NA	NA	TGCGCCAGCAGAGGGGGTTGGGAGAACACTGAAGCTTTCTTT	CASRGGWENTEAFF
TRBV19	TRBJ1-1	NA	TRBD1	TGTGCCAGTAGGTGGGACAGGGTGAACACTGAAGCTTTCTTT	CASRWDRVNTEAFF
TRBV7-8	TRBJ1-3	NA	NA	TGTGCCAGCAGCTTTTACCGAACTGGAAACACCATATATTTT	CASSFYRTGNTIYF
TRBV6-4	TRBJ1-6	NA	NA	TGTGCCAGCAGTGCACAGACGGGCCGGAATTCACCCCTCCACTTT	CASSAQTGRNSPLHF
TRBV6-5	TRBJ2-7	NA	TRBD1	TGTGCCAGCAGTTACGGACAGGGGGGCTACGAGCAGTACTTC	CASSYGQGGYEQYF
TRBV7-8	TRBJ2-2	NA	NA	TGTGCCAGCAGGCGTAGCGTTACCGGGGAGCTGTTTTTT	CASRRSVTGELFF
TRBV12-3/TRBV12-4	TRBJ1-4	NA	NA	TGTGCCAGCAGCCCACAGGTTTCGGAAAAACTGTTTTTT	CASSPQVSEKLFF
TRBV7-2	TRBJ1-1	NA	NA	TGTGCCAGCCAACGGGGGGGGCTGGCGACTGAAGCTTTCTTT	CASQRGGLATEAFF